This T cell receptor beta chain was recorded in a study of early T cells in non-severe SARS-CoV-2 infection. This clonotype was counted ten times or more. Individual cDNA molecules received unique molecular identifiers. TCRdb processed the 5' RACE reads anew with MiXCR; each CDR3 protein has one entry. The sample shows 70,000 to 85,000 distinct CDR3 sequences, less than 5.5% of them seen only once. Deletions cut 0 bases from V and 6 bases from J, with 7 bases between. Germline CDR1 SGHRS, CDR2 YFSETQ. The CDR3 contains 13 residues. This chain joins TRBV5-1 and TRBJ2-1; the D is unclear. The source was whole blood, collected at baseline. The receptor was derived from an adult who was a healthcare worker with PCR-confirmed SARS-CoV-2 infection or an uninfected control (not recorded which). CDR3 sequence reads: CASSLGQTNEQFF. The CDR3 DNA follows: TGCGCCAGCAGCTTGGGGCAGACCAATGAGCAGTTCTTC.